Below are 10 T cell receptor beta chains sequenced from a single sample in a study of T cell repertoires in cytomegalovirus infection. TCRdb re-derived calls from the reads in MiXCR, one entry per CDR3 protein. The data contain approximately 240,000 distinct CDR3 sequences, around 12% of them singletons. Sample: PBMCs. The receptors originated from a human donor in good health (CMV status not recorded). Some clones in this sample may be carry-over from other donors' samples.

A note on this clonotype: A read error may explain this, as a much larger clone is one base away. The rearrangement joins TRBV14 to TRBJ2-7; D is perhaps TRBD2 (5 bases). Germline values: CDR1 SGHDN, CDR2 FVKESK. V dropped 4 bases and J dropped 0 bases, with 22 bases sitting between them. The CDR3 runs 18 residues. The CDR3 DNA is TGTGCCAGCAGCCTAGAAGAGGTCAGGCGGGTGAGCTCCTACGAGCAGTACTTC. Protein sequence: CASSLEEVRRVSSYEQYF.

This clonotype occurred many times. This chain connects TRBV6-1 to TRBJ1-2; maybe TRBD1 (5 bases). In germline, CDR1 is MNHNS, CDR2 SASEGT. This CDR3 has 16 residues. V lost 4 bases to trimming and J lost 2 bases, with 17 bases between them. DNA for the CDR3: TGTGCCAGCAGTGCCGGGACGGCGATTACCAACTATGGCTACACCTTC. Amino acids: CASSAGTAITNYGYTF.

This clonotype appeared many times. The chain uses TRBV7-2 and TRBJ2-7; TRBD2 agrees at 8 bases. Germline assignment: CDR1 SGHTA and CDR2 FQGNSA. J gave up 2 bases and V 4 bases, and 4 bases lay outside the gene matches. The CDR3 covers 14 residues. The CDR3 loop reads CASSSLRGAYEQYF. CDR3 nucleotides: TGTGCCAGCAGCTCCCTGCGGGGGGCCTACGAGCAGTACTTC.

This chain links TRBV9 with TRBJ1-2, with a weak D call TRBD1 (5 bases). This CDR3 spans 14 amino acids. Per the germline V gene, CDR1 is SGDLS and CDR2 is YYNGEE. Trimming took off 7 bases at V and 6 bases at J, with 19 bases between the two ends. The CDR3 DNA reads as TGTGCCAGCGGGGGAGGGGCCCCCGTCCATGGCTACACCTTC. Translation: CASGGGAPVHGYTF.

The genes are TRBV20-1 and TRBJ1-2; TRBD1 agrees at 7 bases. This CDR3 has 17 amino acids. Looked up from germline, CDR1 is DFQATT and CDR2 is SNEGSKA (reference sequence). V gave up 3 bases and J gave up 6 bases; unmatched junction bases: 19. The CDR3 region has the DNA TGCAGTGCTAGTCGGGGCGGGACAGCTGCTATATCTGATGGCTACACCTTC. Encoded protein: CSASRGGTAAISDGYTF.

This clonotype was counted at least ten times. CDR3 loop: CASRGRLAYEQYF. The CDR3 bases are TGTGCCAGCAGAGGCCGATTAGCCTACGAGCAGTACTTC. The chain carries TRBV27 and TRBJ2-7, with D unresolved. This CDR3 has 13 residues. The ends were cut back, 6 bases at V and 2 bases at J, with 11 bases in the middle. The germline CDR1 and CDR2 sequences are MNHEY and SMNVEV (reference sequence).

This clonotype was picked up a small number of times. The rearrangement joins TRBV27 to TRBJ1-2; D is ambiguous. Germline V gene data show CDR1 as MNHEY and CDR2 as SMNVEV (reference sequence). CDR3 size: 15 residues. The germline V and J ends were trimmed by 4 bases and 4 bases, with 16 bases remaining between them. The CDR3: CASSSATDGIYGYTF. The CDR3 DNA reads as TGTGCCAGCAGTTCCGCCACGGACGGAATCTATGGCTACACCTTC.

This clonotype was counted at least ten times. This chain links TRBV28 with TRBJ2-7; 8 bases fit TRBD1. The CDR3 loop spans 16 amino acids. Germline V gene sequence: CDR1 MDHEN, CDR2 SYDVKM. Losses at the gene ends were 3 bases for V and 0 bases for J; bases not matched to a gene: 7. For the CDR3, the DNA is TGTGCCAGCAGTTTCCCTGTGGGACAGGCCTCCTACGAGCAGTACTTC. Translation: CASSFPVGQASYEQYF.

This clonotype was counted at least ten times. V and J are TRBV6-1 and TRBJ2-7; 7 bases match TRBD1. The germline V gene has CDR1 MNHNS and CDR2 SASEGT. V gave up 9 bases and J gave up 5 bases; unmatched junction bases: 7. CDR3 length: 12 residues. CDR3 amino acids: CASRQGHDEQYF. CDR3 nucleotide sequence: TGTGCCAGTCGACAGGGCCACGACGAGCAGTACTTC.

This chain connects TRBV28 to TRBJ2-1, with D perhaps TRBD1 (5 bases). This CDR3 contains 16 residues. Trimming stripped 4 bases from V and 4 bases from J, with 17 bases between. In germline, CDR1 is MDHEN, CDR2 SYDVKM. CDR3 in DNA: TGTGCCAGCAGTTCCTCGGACACCAGTTATTACAATGAGCAGTTCTTC. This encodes CASSSSDTSYYNEQFF.